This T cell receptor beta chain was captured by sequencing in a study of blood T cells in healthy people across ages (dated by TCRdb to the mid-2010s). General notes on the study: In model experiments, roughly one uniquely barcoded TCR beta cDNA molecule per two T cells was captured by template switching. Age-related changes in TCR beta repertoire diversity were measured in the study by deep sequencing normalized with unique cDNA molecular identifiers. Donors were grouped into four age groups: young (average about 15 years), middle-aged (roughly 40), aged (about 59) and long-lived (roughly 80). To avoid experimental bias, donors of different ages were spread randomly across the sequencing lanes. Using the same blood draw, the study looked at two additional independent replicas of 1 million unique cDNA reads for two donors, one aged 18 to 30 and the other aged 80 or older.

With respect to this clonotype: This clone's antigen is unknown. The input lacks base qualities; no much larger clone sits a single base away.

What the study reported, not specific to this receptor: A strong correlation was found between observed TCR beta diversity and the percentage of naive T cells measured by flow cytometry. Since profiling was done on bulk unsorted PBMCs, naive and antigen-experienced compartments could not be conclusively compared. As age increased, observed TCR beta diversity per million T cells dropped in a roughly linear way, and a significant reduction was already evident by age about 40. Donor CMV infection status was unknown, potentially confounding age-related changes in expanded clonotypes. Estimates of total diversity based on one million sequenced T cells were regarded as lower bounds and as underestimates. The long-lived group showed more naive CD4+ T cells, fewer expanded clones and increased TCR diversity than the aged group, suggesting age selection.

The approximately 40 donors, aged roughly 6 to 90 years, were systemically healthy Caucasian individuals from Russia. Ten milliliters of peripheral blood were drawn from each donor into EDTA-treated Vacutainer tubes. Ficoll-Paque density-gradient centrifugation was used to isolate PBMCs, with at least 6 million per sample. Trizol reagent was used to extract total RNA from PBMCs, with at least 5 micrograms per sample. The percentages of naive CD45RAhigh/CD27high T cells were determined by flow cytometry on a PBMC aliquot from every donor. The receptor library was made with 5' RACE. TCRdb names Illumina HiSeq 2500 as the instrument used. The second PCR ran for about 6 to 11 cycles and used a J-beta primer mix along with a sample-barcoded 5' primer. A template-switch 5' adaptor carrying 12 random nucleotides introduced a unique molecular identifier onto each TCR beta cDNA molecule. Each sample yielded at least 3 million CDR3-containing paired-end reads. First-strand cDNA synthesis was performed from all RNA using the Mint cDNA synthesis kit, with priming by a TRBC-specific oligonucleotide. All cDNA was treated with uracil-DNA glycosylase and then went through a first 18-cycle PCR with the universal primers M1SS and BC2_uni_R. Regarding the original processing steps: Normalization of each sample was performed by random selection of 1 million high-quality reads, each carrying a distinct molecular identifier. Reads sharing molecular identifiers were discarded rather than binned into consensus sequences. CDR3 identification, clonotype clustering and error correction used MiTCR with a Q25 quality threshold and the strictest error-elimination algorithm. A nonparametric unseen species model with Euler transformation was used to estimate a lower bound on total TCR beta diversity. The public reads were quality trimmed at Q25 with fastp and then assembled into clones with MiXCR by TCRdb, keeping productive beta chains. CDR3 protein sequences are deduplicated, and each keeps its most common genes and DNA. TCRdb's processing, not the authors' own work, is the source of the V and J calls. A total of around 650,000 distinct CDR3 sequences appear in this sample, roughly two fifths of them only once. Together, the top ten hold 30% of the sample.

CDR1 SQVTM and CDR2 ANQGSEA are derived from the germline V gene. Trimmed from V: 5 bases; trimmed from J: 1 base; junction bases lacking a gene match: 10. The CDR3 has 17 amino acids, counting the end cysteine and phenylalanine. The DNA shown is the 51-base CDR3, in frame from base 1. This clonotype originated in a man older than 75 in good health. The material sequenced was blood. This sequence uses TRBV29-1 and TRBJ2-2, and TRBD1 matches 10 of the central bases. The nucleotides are TGCAGCGTTACCCGGGGGGACAGGGGAAGGAACACCGGGGAGCTGTTTTTT. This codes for CSVTRGDRGRNTGELFF.